The 9 T cell receptor beta chains in this list originate from one sample, sequenced in a study of cytomegalovirus exposure and HLA in healthy donors. PCR amplification relied on 60 Vbeta primers (plus 13 Jbeta primers). The repertoire was sequenced with immunoSEQ multiplex PCR; TCRdb's copy has only in-frame clones and lacks some. The table has about 160,000 clones, about three quarters seen once. The sequenced material came from PBMCs. All receptors derive from a woman in her 30s in good health and CMV-seronegative.

The V call is TRBV19, the J call TRBJ2-1; 8 bases map to TRBD2. This CDR3 comprises 13 residues. The germline V gene has CDR1 LNHDA and CDR2 SQIVND (reference sequence). V lost 7 bases to trimming and J lost 5 bases; unmatched junction nucleotides: 4. The CDR3 here is CASKGAGDNEQFF. Here the CDR3 DNA reads TGTGCCAGTAAAGGAGCGGGAGACAATGAGCAGTTCTTC.

The J gene is TRBJ2-1, the V gene TRBV9, with 11 bases fitting TRBD2. In germline, CDR1 is SGDLS, CDR2 YYNGEE. This CDR3 region has 15 residues. The V gene end was trimmed by 7 bases and the J gene end by 4 bases; junction bases not matched to a gene: 7. CDR3 sequence: CASGSGTSGYNEQFF. The CDR3 DNA is TGTGCCAGCGGATCCGGGACTAGCGGATACAATGAGCAGTTCTTC. Based on the CDR3 plus reference TRBV9 and TRBJ2-1, the full variable domain is DSGVTQTPKHLITATGQRVTLRCSPRSGDLSVYWYQQSLDQGLQFLIQYYNGEERAKGNILERFSAQQFPDLHSELNLSSLELGDSALYFCASGSGTSGYNEQFFGPGTRLTVL.

This sequence joins TRBV18 and TRBJ2-4; TRBD2 might be the D (5 bases). CDR1 KGHSH and CDR2 LQKENI come from the germline V gene. This CDR3 comprises 13 residues. The V end was cut by 6 bases, the J end by 6 bases, with 12 bases between. The CDR3 bases are TGTGCCAGCTCGCGGGCAGGAGGAAACATTCAGTACTTC. It encodes CASSRAGGNIQYF.

V gene TRBV4-1 combines with J gene TRBJ2-5; 9 bases are a match to TRBD2. The CDR3 is 16 residues long. Germline V lookup: CDR1 MGHRA, CDR2 YSYEKL. The ends lost 0 bases at V and 4 bases at J; junction bases unmatched: 6. CDR3 DNA sequence: TGCGCCAGCAGCCAAGAGCTAGCGGGAAATCGAGAGACCCAGTACTTC. This translates into CASSQELAGNRETQYF.

The chain combines TRBV5-1 with TRBJ1-5; no clear D gene. The CDR3 runs to 14 residues. V lost 4 bases and J 0 bases, leaving 8 bases between the germline ends. Germline V lookup: CDR1 SGHRS, CDR2 YFSETQ. CDR3 protein: CASSPGNSNQPQHF. The DNA of the CDR3 is TGCGCCAGCAGCCCAGGAAATAGCAATCAGCCCCAGCATTTT.

V usage is TRBV9 and J usage is TRBJ1-1; D might be TRBD1 (6 bases). Trimming pared 6 bases from V and 2 bases from J, leaving 8 bases between. There are 12 residues in the CDR3. The germline CDR1 and CDR2 sequences are SGDLS and YYNGEE. The CDR3 protein is CASKGVNTEAFF. The CDR3 nucleotides read TGTGCCAGCAAGGGGGTAAACACTGAAGCTTTCTTT.

The V and J genes are TRBV29-1 and TRBJ2-7, with TRBD1 identical over 10 bases. V gave up 6 bases and J gave up 2 bases; unmatched junction bases: 4. Germline CDR1 SQVTM, CDR2 ANQGSEA. The CDR3 runs to 13 residues. The CDR3 nucleotides are TGCAGCGTCGCGGGACAGGGGACCTACGAGCAGTACTTC. As protein: CSVAGQGTYEQYF.

Here the CDR3 DNA reads TGTGCCAGTCGCCCCACGGGAAACTATGGCTACACCTTC. Protein: CASRPTGNYGYTF. The gene calls are TRBV28 and TRBJ1-2; the D is unclear. V shed 9 bases and J shed 2 bases, with 13 bases lying between them. Germline V gene sequence: CDR1 MDHEN, CDR2 SYDVKM. The CDR3 extends over 13 amino acids.

The chain carries TRBV9 and TRBJ1-1; possible D gene TRBD1, 6 bases. V dropped 0 bases and J dropped 1 base, with 10 bases sitting between them. This CDR3 has 15 amino acids. Germline CDR1 and CDR2: SGDLS and YYNGEE. CDR3 bases: TGTGCCAGCAGCGTAGCTGGACAGACGAACACTGAAGCTTTCTTT. This translates into CASSVAGQTNTEAFF.